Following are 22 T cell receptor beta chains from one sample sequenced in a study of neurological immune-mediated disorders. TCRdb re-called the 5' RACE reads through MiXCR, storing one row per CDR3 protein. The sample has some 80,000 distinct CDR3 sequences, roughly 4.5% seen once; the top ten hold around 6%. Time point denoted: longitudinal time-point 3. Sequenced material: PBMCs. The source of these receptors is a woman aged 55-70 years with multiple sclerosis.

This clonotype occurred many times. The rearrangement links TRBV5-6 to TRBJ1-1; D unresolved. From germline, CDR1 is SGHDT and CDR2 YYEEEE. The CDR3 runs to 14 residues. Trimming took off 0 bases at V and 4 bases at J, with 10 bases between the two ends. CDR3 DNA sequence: TGTGCCAGCAGCTTGGGGGGTAGGTTCACTGAAGCTTTCTTT. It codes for CASSLGGRFTEAFF.

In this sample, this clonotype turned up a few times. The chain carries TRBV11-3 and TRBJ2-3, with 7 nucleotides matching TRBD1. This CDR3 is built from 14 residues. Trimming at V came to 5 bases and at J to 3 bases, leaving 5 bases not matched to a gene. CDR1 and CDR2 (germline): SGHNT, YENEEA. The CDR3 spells CASSLTGETDTQYF. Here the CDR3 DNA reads TGTGCCAGCAGCCTCACAGGGGAGACAGATACGCAGTATTTT.

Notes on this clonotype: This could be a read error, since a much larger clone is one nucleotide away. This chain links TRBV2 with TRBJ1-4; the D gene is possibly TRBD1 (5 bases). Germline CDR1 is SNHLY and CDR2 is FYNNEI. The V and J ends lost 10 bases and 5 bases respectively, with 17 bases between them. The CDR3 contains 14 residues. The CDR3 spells CAISAGWLNEKLFF. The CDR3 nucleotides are TGTGCCATCAGCGCAGGGTGGTTGAATGAAAAACTGTTTTTT.

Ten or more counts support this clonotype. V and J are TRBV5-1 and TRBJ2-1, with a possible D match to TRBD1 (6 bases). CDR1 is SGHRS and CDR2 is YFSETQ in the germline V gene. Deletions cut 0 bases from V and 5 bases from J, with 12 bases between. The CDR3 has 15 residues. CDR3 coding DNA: TGCGCCAGCAGCTTGGTCCCAGGGGCTCACAATGAGCAGTTCTTC. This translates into CASSLVPGAHNEQFF.

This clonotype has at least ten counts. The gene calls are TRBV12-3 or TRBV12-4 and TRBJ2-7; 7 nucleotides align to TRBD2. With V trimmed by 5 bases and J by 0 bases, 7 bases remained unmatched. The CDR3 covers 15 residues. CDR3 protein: CASSPGLRLSYEQYF. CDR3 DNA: TGTGCCAGCAGTCCGGGACTACGCCTCTCCTACGAGCAGTACTTC.

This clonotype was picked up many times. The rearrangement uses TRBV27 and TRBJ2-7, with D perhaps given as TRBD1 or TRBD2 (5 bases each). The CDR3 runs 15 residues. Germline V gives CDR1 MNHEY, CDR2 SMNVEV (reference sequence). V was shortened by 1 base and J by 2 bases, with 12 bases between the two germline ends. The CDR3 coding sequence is TGTGCCAGCAGTTTATATTTAGGGACGCCCTACGAGCAGTACTTC. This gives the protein CASSLYLGTPYEQYF.

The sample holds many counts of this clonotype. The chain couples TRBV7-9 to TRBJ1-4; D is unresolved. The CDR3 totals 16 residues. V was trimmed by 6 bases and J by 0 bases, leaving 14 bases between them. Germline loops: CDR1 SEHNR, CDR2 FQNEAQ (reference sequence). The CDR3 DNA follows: TGTGCCAGCAGTTTCGGTATAAGTTCAACTAATGAAAAACTGTTTTTT. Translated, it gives CASSFGISSTNEKLFF.

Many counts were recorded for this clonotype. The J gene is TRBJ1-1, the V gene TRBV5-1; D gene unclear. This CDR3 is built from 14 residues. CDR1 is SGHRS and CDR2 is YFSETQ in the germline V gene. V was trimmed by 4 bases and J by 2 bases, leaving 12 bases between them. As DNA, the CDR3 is TGCGCCAGCAGCCGGTCTTGGAGCAACACTGAAGCTTTCTTT. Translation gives CASSRSWSNTEAFF.

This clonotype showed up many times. For the CDR3, the DNA is TGCGCCAGCAGCCGGACACAGGGTAACTATGGCTACACCTTC. Translation gives CASSRTQGNYGYTF. The chain combines TRBV5-1 with TRBJ1-2; tentatively, D is TRBD1 (6 bases). V was pared by 4 bases and J by 1 base, with 11 bases between. The germline gives CDR1 SGHRS, CDR2 YFSETQ. This CDR3 has 14 residues.

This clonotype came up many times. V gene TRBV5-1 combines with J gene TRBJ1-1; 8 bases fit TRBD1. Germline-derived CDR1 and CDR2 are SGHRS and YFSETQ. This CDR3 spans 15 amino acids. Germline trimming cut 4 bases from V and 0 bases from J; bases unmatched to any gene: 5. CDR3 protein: CASSQGAAMNTEAFF. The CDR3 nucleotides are TGCGCCAGCAGCCAGGGGGCAGCAATGAACACTGAAGCTTTCTTT.

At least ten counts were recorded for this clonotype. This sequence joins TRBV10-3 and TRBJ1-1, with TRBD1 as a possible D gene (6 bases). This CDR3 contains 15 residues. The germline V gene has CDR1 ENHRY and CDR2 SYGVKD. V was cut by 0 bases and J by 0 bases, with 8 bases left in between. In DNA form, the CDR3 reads TGTGCCATCAGTGAGTCAGGGACACTGAACACTGAAGCTTTCTTT. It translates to CAISESGTLNTEAFF.

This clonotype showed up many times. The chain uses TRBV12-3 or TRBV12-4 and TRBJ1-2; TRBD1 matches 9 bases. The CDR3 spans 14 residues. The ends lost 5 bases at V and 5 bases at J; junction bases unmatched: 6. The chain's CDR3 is CASSPTGGRYGYTF. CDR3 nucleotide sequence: TGTGCCAGCAGTCCAACAGGGGGCAGGTATGGCTACACCTTC.

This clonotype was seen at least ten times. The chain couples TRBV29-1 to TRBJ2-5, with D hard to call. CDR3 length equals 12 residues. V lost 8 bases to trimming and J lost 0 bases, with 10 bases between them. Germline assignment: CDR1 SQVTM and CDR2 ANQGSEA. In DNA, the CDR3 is TGCAGCCTTCGACGGTACCAAGAGACCCAGTACTTC. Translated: CSLRRYQETQYF.

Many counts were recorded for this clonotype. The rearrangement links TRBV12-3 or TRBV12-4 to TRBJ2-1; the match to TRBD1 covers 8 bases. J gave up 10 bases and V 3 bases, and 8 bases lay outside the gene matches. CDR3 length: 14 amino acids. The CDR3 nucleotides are TGTGCCAGCAGTTTGGGGCAGGGGGCCGGGGAGCAGTTCTTC. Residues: CASSLGQGAGEQFF.

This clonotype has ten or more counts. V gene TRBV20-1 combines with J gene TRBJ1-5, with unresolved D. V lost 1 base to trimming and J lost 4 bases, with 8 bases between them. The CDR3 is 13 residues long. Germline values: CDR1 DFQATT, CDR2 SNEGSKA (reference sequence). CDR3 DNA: TGCAGTGCTAGAGGACGGTTAAATCAGCCCCAGCATTTT. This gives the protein CSARGRLNQPQHF.

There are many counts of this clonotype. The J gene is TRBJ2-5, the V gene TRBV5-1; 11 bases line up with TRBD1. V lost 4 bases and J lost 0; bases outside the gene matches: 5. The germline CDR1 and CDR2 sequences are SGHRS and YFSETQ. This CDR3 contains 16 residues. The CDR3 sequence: CASSPGTGGYQETQYF. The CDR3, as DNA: TGCGCCAGCAGCCCGGGGACAGGGGGGTACCAAGAGACCCAGTACTTC.

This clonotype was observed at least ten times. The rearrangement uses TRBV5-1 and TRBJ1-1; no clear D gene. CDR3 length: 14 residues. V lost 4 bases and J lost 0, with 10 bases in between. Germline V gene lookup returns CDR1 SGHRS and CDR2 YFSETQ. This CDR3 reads CASSPTGVNTEAFF. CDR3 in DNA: TGCGCCAGCAGCCCGACCGGGGTGAACACTGAAGCTTTCTTT.

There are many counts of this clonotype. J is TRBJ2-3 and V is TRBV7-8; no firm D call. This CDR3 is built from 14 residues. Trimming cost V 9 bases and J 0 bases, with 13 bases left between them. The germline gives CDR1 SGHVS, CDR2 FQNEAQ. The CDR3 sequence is CASAIGHSTDTQYF. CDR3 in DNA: TGTGCCAGTGCAATTGGCCATAGCACAGATACGCAGTATTTT.

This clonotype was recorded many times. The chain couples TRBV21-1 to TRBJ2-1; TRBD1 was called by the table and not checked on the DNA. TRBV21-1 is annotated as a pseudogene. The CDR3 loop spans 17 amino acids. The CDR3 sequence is CASSNPRGQRRVWEQFF. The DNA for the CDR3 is TGTGCCAGCAGCAACCCTCGGGGGCAGCGTCGGGTATGGGAGCAGTTCTTC.

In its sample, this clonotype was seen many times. The CDR3: CASSPFTGTVGNEQFF. CDR3 nucleotides: TGTGCCAGCTCACCGTTCACCGGGACAGTGGGCAATGAGCAGTTCTTC. The V and J genes are TRBV18 and TRBJ2-1; 7 positions match TRBD1. The junction had 11 bases not matched to a gene; V was cut back by 3 bases and J by 6 bases. Germline values: CDR1 KGHSH, CDR2 LQKENI. The CDR3 length is 16 residues.

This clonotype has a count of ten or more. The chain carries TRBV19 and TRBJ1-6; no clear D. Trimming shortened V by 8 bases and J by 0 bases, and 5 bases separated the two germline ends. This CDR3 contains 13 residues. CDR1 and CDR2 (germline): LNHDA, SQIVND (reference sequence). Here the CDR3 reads CASRISYNSPLHF. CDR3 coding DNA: TGTGCCAGTCGAATCTCCTATAATTCACCCCTCCACTTT.

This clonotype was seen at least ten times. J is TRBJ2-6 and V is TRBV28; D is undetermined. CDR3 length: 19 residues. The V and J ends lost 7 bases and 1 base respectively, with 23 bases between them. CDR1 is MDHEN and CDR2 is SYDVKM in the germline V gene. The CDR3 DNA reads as TGTGCCAGCACAAGCCCCATCGGTGGAACTGCTTCTGGGGCCAACGTCCTGACTTTC. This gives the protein CASTSPIGGTASGANVLTF.